This T cell receptor beta chain was sequenced during a study of cytotoxic CD8 clonotypes in ibrutinib-treated CLL. Looking at the study overall: Outcomes included 25 or so partial and 2 complete responses; after median roughly 71 months, roughly 14 stayed remitted and some 12 progressed.

This clone was counted between two and nine times. The antigen remains undetermined. The method was immunoSEQ multiplex PCR; TCRdb's version includes in-frame clones alone and lacks a portion of them. The sample has 140,000 or so clones, around three quarters seen once. Notes on the study in general: Lymph node repertoires were not studied, and sampling times were unmatched. Patients had baseline clonality above age-matched healthy donors, and this clonality moved with circulating CD8+ T-cell counts. Public clonotypes were uncommon and contracted or stayed stable on treatment.

The germline gives CDR1 LNHNV, CDR2 YYDKDF (reference sequence). This CDR3 is built from 14 residues. The V end lost 0 bases, the J end lost 3 bases, and 9 bases lay between the germline ends. V is TRBV15 and J is TRBJ2-7; D is unresolved. Sample: PBMCs, taken after 12 months of ibrutinib treatment. The TCR originated in a human donor with chronic lymphocytic leukemia. The CDR3 coding sequence is TGTGCCACCAGCAGAGATCGGCTTTTCTACGAGCAGTACTTC. It translates to CATSRDRLFYEQYF. Full variable domain (missing parts from reference TRBV15 and TRBJ2-7): DAMVIQNPRYQVTQFGKPVTLSCSQTLNHNVMYWYQQKSSQAPKLLFHYYDKDFNNEADTPDNFQSRRPNTSFCFLDIRSPGLGDTAMYLCATSRDRLFYEQYFGPGTRLTVT.